A selection of T cell receptor beta chains follows, all from one sample in a study of blood T cell repertoires in COVID-19. The assay was immunoSEQ multiplex PCR, and TCRdb's table has in-frame clones only and misses some. The data hold 300,000 to 350,000 clones, with roughly nine tenths observed a single time. The sequenced sample was peripheral blood. The receptor set was obtained from a woman aged 60 to 75 with COVID-19, enrolled during active disease. The CDR3 runs from the conserved cysteine through the conserved F or W. The D gene is left open where the match is weak. Not every row has a clone size; where given, it reads once, few, many or a size class.

j_gene: TRBJ1-6; d_gene: -; v_gene: TRBV6-4; abundance: -; CDR3aa: CASSDGQDHSPLHF; CDR3nt: TGTGCCAGCAGTGACGGGCAGGATCATTCACCCCTCCACTTT
j_gene: TRBJ2-5; d_gene: TRBD2; v_gene: TRBV4-2; abundance: -; CDR3aa: CASSHSSSRLGGGRETQYF; CDR3nt: TGTGCCAGCAGCCACTCATCAAGTAGGCTCGGGGGGGGCCGTGAGACCCAGTACTTC
j_gene: TRBJ2-2; d_gene: -; v_gene: TRBV11-2; abundance: -; CDR3aa: CASSSLGGAAGELFF; CDR3nt: TGTGCCAGCAGCTCTTTAGGAGGGGCGGCCGGGGAGCTGTTTTTT
j_gene: TRBJ2-3; d_gene: TRBD2; v_gene: TRBV7-8; abundance: -; CDR3aa: CAVLVSGGRNTQYF; CDR3nt: TGTGCCGTACTCGTTAGCGGGGGGCGGAATACGCAGTATTTT
j_gene: TRBJ1-1; d_gene: TRBD1; v_gene: TRBV6-5; abundance: -; CDR3aa: CASSYRGRNTEAFF; CDR3nt: TGTGCCAGCAGTTACAGGGGGCGGAACACTGAAGCTTTCTTT
j_gene: TRBJ2-7; d_gene: -; v_gene: TRBV9; abundance: -; CDR3aa: CASSAGDPGEQYF; CDR3nt: TGTGCCAGCAGCGCCGGAGATCCCGGGGAGCAGTACTTC
j_gene: TRBJ1-1; d_gene: -; v_gene: TRBV7-9; abundance: -; CDR3aa: CASSLGQNLMNTEAFF; CDR3nt: TGTGCCAGCAGCTTAGGACAGAACTTAATGAACACTGAAGCTTTCTTT
j_gene: TRBJ2-5; d_gene: -; v_gene: TRBV30; abundance: -; CDR3aa: CAWKIPGLETQYF; CDR3nt: TGTGCCTGGAAAATACCGGGACTAGAGACCCAGTACTTC
j_gene: TRBJ1-4; d_gene: TRBD1; v_gene: TRBV15; abundance: -; CDR3aa: CATSRGFVRQGAGEKLFF; CDR3nt: TGTGCCACCAGCAGAGGCTTTGTCCGACAGGGGGCAGGGGAAAAACTGTTTTTT
j_gene: TRBJ2-7; d_gene: TRBD1; v_gene: TRBV10-3; abundance: -; CDR3aa: CAISGQGTTYEQYF; CDR3nt: TGTGCCATCAGTGGACAGGGGACGACCTACGAGCAGTACTTC
j_gene: TRBJ1-3; d_gene: -; v_gene: TRBV12-5; abundance: once; CDR3aa: CASGITGLDGNTIYF; CDR3nt: TGTGCTAGTGGCATAACGGGACTCGATGGAAACACCATATATTTT
j_gene: TRBJ2-7; d_gene: TRBD1; v_gene: TRBV9; abundance: -; CDR3aa: CASSAGQGDYEQYF; CDR3nt: TGTGCCAGCAGCGCCGGACAGGGAGACTACGAGCAGTACTTC
j_gene: TRBJ2-7; d_gene: TRBD1; v_gene: TRBV5-1; abundance: -; CDR3aa: CASSQMPGTGSYEQYF; CDR3nt: TGCGCCAGCAGCCAGATGCCCGGGACAGGGTCCTACGAGCAGTACTTC
j_gene: TRBJ1-6; d_gene: -; v_gene: TRBV5-4; abundance: once; CDR3aa: CASSFGGQSDNSPLHF; CDR3nt: TGTGCCAGCAGCTTCGGTGGGCAGTCCGATAATTCACCCCTCCACTTT
j_gene: TRBJ1-1; d_gene: -; v_gene: TRBV2; abundance: -; CDR3aa: CASRDRRLNTEAFF; CDR3nt: TGTGCCAGCAGGGACAGAAGATTGAACACTGAAGCTTTCTTT
j_gene: TRBJ2-1; d_gene: TRBD2; v_gene: TRBV5-6; abundance: -; CDR3aa: CASSLAAGLVLHEQFF; CDR3nt: TGTGCCAGCAGCTTGGCTGCGGGACTAGTGTTGCATGAGCAGTTCTTC
j_gene: TRBJ2-1; d_gene: -; v_gene: TRBV18; abundance: -; CDR3aa: CASSPATPSYNEQFF; CDR3nt: TGTGCCAGCTCACCTGCGACACCTTCCTACAATGAGCAGTTCTTC
j_gene: TRBJ1-2; d_gene: TRBD1; v_gene: TRBV6-5; abundance: -; CDR3aa: CASSFATGVGYGYTF; CDR3nt: TGTGCCAGCAGTTTCGCTACAGGGGTGGGGTATGGCTACACCTTC
j_gene: TRBJ2-1; d_gene: -; v_gene: TRBV10-1; abundance: -; CDR3aa: CASSESYRDNEQFF; CDR3nt: TGCGCCAGCAGTGAGAGTTACCGAGACAATGAGCAGTTCTTC
j_gene: TRBJ1-1; d_gene: -; v_gene: TRBV19; abundance: -; CDR3aa: CASRGVSMNTEAFF; CDR3nt: TGTGCCAGTAGGGGAGTCTCCATGAACACTGAAGCTTTCTTT
j_gene: TRBJ2-2; d_gene: TRBD2; v_gene: TRBV5-4; abundance: -; CDR3aa: CASSILAGGTGELFF; CDR3nt: TGTGCCAGCAGCATACTAGCGGGGGGAACCGGGGAGCTGTTTTTT
j_gene: TRBJ2-7; d_gene: -; v_gene: TRBV7-2; abundance: -; CDR3aa: CASSLVSTALAYEQYF; CDR3nt: TGTGCCAGCAGCTTAGTGTCGACAGCTTTGGCCTACGAGCAGTACTTC
j_gene: TRBJ1-2; d_gene: -; v_gene: TRBV3-1/TRBV3-2; abundance: -; CDR3aa: CASSRASAGYSSYGYTF; CDR3nt: TGTGCCAGCAGCCGAGCCTCCGCGGGGTATTCCTCCTATGGCTACACCTTC
j_gene: TRBJ2-5; d_gene: -; v_gene: TRBV7-6; abundance: -; CDR3aa: CASSLGLMETQYF; CDR3nt: TGTGCCAGCAGCTTAGGGCTGATGGAGACCCAGTACTTC
j_gene: TRBJ2-4; d_gene: TRBD1; v_gene: TRBV24-1; abundance: once; CDR3aa: CATSDSGQGGKNIQYF; CDR3nt: TGTGCCACCAGTGATTCCGGACAGGGTGGCAAAAACATTCAGTACTTC
j_gene: TRBJ1-5; d_gene: -; v_gene: TRBV19; abundance: -; CDR3aa: CASSIGSGGWDQPQHF; CDR3nt: TGTGCCAGTAGTATAGGGTCGGGGGGCTGGGATCAGCCCCAGCATTTT
j_gene: TRBJ1-4; d_gene: TRBD1; v_gene: TRBV2; abundance: -; CDR3aa: CASFRDRGGNEKLFF; CDR3nt: TGTGCCAGCTTTCGGGACAGGGGTGGAAATGAAAAACTGTTTTTT
j_gene: TRBJ1-1; d_gene: TRBD1; v_gene: TRBV6-5; abundance: -; CDR3aa: CASSQGQGAFF; CDR3nt: TGTGCCAGCAGTCAGGGACAGGGGGCTTTCTTT
j_gene: TRBJ2-6; d_gene: -; v_gene: TRBV11-3; abundance: -; CDR3aa: CASSSSTGGANVLTF; CDR3nt: TGTGCCAGCAGCTCCTCAACGGGTGGGGCCAACGTCCTGACTTTC